Given below is one T cell receptor (beta chain) in context. These data are taken from a study of blood T cell repertoires in COVID-19. TCRdb's table, derived via immunoSEQ multiplex PCR, lists solely in-frame clones and lacks some. The top ten clones hold 1.3% to 1.5% of a sample with tens of thousands of clones, about nine tenths of them seen once. The CDR3 length is 14 residues. With 4 bases clipped from V and 6 bases from J, the junction kept 6 bases outside the gene matches. Germline V CDR1 and CDR2: LGHNA, YSLEER. The sequence came from a man aged 50 to 60 with acute or convalescent COVID-19. Sequenced: peripheral blood. V usage is TRBV4-3 and J usage is TRBJ2-4; 7 nucleotides align to TRBD1. CDR3 in DNA: TGCGCCAGCAGCCCAGGGACAGCCCTAAACATTCAGTACTTC. Translating it yields CASSPGTALNIQYF.